This T cell receptor (beta chain) was sequenced during a study of T cells in Graves' hyperthyroidism and ophthalmopathy. Study findings and constraints: Appearing also in blood were most of the thyroid clonotypes expanded above 0.001.

What was amplified from RNA transcripts were TCR beta CDR3 regions. Researchers ran a first-round RT-PCR on the TCR CDR3 using the HTBI primer set. TCRdb reprocessed the multiplex PCR reads with MiXCR, giving one entry per CDR3 protein. The data show around 600,000 distinct CDR3 sequences, with less than 20% seen just once and around 7.8% held by the top ten. Notes on this clonotype: Antigen specificity is unknown.

Sequences were obtained from blood. This clonotype was obtained from a woman in her 30s with Graves' hyperthyroidism.

CDR3 in DNA: TGCGCCAGACAGTGGGTGAATGAAAAACTGTTTTTT. Protein sequence: CARQWVNEKLFF. The chain has TRBV5-1 and TRBJ1-4, with D hard to call. This CDR3 is 12 amino acids long. Germline CDR1 reads SGHRS; CDR2 reads YFSETQ. Trimming removed 8 bases from V and 5 bases from J, with 10 bases in between.